What follows are 9 T cell receptor beta chains derived from one specimen sequenced in a study of control samples from healthy donors and cancer patients. Profiled with immunoSEQ multiplex PCR; TCRdb holds only in-frame clones, not every one. This repertoire shows about 160,000 clones, about 94% found once; its top ten account for approximately 8%. The sequencing input was blood. The receptor source for this set is a woman aged 40 to 49 in good health.

The V and J genes are TRBV9 and TRBJ1-2; TRBD1 matches at 9 bases. This CDR3 is built from 13 residues. The J segment lost 5 bases and the V segment lost 4 bases, leaving 3 bases of the junction unmatched. CDR1 SGDLS and CDR2 YYNGEE come from the germline V gene. The CDR3: CASSPGQGYGYTF. In nucleotides, the CDR3 is TGTGCCAGCAGCCCCGGACAGGGGTATGGCTACACCTTC.

The chain couples TRBV4-2 to TRBJ2-1; 10 bases line up with TRBD2. The germline gives CDR1 LGHNA, CDR2 YNFKEQ. CDR3 length: 16 residues. Trimming cost V 2 bases and J 6 bases; bases outside gene matches: 7. The CDR3 reads CASSQLTGTSVNEQFF. As DNA, the CDR3 is TGTGCCAGCAGCCAACTGACCGGGACTAGCGTCAATGAGCAGTTCTTC.

This clone was detected only a few times. The genes are TRBV21-1 and TRBJ1-1. TRBV21-1 is labeled a pseudogene. The CDR3 runs to 16 residues. The CDR3 sequence: CASSKDGSRAPTEAFF. CDR3 nucleotide sequence: TGTGCCAGCAGCAAAGATGGGTCCCGGGCCCCCACTGAAGCTTTCTTT.

The CDR3 sequence is CASSAPGGNTEAFF. The CDR3 region has the DNA TGTGCCAGCAGTGCACCCGGGGGGAACACTGAAGCTTTCTTT. This chain connects TRBV28 to TRBJ1-1; possible D gene TRBD1, 5 bases. V lost 5 bases and J 1 base, leaving 11 bases between the germline ends. CDR3 length equals 14 residues. From germline, CDR1 is MDHEN and CDR2 SYDVKM.

V is TRBV7-9 and J is TRBJ2-7; TRBD1 agrees at 7 bases. The CDR3 loop spans 13 amino acids. Germline CDR1 SEHNR, CDR2 FQNEAQ (reference sequence). Losses at the gene ends were 3 bases for V and 4 bases for J; bases not matched to a gene: 3. This chain's CDR3 is CASSFAGGYEQYF. The CDR3 DNA follows: TGTGCCAGCAGCTTTGCAGGGGGATACGAGCAGTACTTC.

The chain links TRBV10-2 to TRBJ2-1, with a weak D call TRBD2 (7 bases). This CDR3 is built from 15 residues. Trimming shortened V by 10 bases and J by 5 bases, and 21 bases separated the two germline ends. The germline gives CDR1 WSHSY, CDR2 SAAADI. The CDR3 spells CATGTSAGFNNEQFF. CDR3 DNA sequence: TGCGCCACTGGGACATCAGCGGGATTTAACAATGAGCAGTTCTTC.

The chain employs TRBV9 and TRBJ2-4, with D maybe TRBD2 (6 bases). Germline V gene data show CDR1 as SGDLS and CDR2 as YYNGEE. V gave up 4 bases and J gave up 5 bases, with 19 bases separating them. This CDR3 comprises 16 residues. The CDR3 DNA reads TGTGCCAGCAGCCCTCTCTCCGGAGGGCACCAAAACATTCAGTACTTC. Translating it yields CASSPLSGGHQNIQYF.

The chain joins TRBV5-4 to TRBJ1-5; 9 bases are shared with TRBD1. The CDR3 has 15 residues. The J segment lost 4 bases and the V segment lost 4 bases, leaving 6 bases of the junction unmatched. Germline lookup yields CDR1 SGHNT and CDR2 YYREEE (reference sequence). The CDR3: CASSPNRGRNQPQHF. CDR3 nucleotide sequence: TGTGCCAGCAGCCCCAACAGGGGGCGAAATCAGCCCCAGCATTTT. The variable domain in full, with the rest retrieved from reference TRBV5-4 and TRBJ1-5, is ETGVTQSPTHLIKTRGQQVTLRCSSQSGHNTVSWYQQALGQGPQFIFQYYREEENGRGNFPPRFSGLQFPNYSSELNVNALELDDSALYLCASSPNRGRNQPQHFGDGTRLSIL.

The chain has TRBV7-9 and TRBJ2-7; no clear D gene. CDR3 length: 13 amino acids. Germline loops: CDR1 SEHNR, CDR2 FQNEAQ (reference sequence). V was trimmed by 2 bases and J by 0 bases, leaving 5 bases between them. Here the CDR3 reads CASSLPLSYEQYF. The CDR3 coding sequence is TGTGCCAGCAGCTTACCCCTCTCCTACGAGCAGTACTTC.